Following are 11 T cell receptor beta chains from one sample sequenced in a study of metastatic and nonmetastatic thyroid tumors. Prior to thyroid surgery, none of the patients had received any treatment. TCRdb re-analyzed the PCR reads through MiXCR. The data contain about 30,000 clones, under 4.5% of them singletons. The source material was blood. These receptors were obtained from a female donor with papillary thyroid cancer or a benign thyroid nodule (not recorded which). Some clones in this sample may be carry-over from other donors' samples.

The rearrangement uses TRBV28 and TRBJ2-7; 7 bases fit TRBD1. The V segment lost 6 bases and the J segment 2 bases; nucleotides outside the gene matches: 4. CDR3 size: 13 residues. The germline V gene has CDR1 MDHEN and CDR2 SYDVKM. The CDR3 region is CASSTTGTYEQYF. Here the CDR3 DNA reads TGTGCCAGCAGCACGACAGGGACCTACGAGCAGTACTTC. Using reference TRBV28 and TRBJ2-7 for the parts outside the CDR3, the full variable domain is DVKVTQSSRYLVKRTGEKVFLECVQDMDHENMFWYRQDPGLGLRLIYFSYDVKMKEKGDIPEGYSVSREKKERFSLILESASTNQTSMYLCASSTTGTYEQYFGPGTRLTVT.

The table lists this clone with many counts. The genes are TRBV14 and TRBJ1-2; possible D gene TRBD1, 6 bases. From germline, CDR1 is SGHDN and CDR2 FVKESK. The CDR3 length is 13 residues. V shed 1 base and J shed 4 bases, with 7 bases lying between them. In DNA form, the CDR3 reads TGTGCCAGCAGCCAAGGAGGGGGCTATGGCTACACCTTC. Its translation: CASSQGGGYGYTF.

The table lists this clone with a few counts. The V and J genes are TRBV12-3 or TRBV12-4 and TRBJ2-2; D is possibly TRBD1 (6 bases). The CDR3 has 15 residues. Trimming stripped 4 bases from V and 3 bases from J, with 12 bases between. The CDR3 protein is CASSYTTGYTGELFF. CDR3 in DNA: TGTGCCAGCAGTTATACGACAGGCTACACCGGGGAGCTGTTTTTT.

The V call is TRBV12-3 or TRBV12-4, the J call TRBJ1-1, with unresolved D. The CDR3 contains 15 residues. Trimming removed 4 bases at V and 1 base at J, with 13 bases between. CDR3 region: CASSYRREGNTEAFF. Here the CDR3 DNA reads TGTGCCAGCAGTTACCGAAGGGAGGGGAACACTGAAGCTTTCTTT.

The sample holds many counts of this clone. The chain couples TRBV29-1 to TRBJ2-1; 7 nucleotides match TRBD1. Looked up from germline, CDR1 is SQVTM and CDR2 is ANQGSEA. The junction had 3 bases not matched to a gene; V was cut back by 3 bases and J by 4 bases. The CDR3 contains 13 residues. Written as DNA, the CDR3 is TGCAGCGTTGACAGGGGGTTGTACAATGAGCAGTTCTTC. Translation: CSVDRGLYNEQFF.

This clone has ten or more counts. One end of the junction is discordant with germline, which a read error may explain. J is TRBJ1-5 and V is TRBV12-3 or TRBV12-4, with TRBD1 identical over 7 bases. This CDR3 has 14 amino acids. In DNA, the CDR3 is TGTGCCTGCAGCCGCCAGGGGGGGGGTCAGCCCCAGCATTTT. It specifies CACSRQGGGQPQHF.

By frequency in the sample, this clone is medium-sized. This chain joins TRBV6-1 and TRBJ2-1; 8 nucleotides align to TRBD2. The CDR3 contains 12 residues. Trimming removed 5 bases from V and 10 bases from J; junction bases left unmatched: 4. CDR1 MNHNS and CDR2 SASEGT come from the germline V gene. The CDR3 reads CASSSGRGEQFF. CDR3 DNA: TGTGCCAGCAGTAGCGGGAGAGGGGAGCAGTTCTTC.

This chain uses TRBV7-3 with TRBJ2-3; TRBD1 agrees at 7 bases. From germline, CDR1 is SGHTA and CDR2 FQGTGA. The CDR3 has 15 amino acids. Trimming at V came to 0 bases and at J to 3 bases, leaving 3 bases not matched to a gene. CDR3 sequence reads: CASSLTGGWTDTQYF. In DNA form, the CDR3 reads TGTGCCAGCAGCTTAACAGGGGGCTGGACAGATACGCAGTATTTT.

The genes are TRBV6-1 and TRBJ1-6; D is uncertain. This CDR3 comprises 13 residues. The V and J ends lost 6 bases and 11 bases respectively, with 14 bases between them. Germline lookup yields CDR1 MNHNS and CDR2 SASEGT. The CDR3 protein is CASSPARLPPLHF. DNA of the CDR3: TGTGCCAGCAGCCCCGCTCGTTTGCCACCCCTCCACTTT.

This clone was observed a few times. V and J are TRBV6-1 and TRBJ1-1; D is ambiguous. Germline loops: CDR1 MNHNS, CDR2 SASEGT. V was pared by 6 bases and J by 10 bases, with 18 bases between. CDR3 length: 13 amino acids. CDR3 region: CASSLSVTQPAFF. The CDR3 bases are TGTGCCAGCAGCCTCTCCGTGACCCAGCCAGCTTTCTTT.

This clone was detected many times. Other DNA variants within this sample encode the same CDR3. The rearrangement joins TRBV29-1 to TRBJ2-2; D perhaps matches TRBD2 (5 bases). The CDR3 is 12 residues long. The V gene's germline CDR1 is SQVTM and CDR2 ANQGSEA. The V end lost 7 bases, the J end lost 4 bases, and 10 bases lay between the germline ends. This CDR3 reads CSGKGSTGELFF. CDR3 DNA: TGCAGCGGTAAAGGGAGCACCGGGGAGCTGTTTTTT.